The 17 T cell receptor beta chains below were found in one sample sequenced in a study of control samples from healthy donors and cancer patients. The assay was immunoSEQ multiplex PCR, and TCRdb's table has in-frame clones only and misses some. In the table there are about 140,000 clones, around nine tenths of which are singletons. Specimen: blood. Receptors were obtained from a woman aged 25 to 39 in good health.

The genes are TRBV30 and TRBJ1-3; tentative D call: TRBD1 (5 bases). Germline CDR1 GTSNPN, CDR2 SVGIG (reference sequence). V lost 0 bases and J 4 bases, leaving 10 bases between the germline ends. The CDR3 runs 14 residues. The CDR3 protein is CAWSVRGWGNTIYF. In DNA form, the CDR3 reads TGTGCCTGGAGTGTTCGGGGCTGGGGAAACACCATATATTTT.

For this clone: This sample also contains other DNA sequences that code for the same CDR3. The CDR3 reads CASSIVGQGRTEAFF. The CDR3 DNA reads as TGTGCCAGTAGTATAGTAGGACAGGGAAGGACTGAAGCTTTCTTT. The rearrangement uses TRBV19 and TRBJ1-1, with 8 bases that match TRBD1. Trimming removed 1 base from V and 5 bases from J; junction bases left unmatched: 6. Germline V gives CDR1 LNHDA, CDR2 SQIVND (reference sequence). The CDR3 is made up of 15 amino acids.

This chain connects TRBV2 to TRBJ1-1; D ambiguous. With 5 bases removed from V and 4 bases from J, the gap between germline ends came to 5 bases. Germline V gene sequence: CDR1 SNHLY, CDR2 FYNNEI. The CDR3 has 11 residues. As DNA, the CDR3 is TGTGCCAGCAGTCGGGGCACTGAAGCTTTCTTT. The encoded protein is CASSRGTEAFF.

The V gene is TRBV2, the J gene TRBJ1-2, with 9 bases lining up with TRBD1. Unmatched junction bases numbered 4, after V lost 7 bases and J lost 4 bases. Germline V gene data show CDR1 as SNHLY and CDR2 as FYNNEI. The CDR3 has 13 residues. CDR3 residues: CASNRQGGYGYTF. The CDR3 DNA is TGTGCCAGCAACCGACAGGGGGGCTATGGCTACACCTTC.

For the CDR3, the DNA is TGTGCCATCAGGACAGGGCTTGATAGAACTGAAGCTTTCTTT. Amino acid sequence: CAIRTGLDRTEAFF. The V call is TRBV10-3, the J call TRBJ1-1; 7 nucleotides match TRBD1. The ends lost 6 bases at V and 5 bases at J; junction bases unmatched: 9. There are 14 residues in the CDR3. Germline-derived CDR1 and CDR2 are ENHRY and SYGVKD.

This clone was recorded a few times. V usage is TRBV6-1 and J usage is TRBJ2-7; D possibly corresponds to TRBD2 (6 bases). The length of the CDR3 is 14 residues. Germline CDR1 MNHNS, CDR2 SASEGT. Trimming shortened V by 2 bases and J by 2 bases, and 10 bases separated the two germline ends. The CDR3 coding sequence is TGTGCCAGCAGTGAATGGGACTGGGCCTACGAGCAGTACTTC. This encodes CASSEWDWAYEQYF.

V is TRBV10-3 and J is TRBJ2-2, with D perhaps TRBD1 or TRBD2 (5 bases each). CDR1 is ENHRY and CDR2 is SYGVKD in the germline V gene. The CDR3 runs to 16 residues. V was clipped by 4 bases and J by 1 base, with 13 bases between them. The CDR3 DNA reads TGTGCCATCAGTGGGGCCGGGACCAGGAACACCGGGGAGCTGTTTTTT. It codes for CAISGAGTRNTGELFF.

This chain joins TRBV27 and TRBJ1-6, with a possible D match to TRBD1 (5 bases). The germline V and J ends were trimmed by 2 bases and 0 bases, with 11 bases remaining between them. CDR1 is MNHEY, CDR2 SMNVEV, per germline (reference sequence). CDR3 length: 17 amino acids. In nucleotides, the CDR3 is TGTGCCAGCAGTTTACCTAGGGGCAACTCCTATAATTCACCCCTCCACTTT. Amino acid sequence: CASSLPRGNSYNSPLHF.

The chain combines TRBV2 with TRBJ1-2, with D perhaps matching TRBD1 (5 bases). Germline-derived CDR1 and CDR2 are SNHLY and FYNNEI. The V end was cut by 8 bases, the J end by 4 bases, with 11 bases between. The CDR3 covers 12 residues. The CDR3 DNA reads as TGTGCCAGCCCGCAGGGAGGCTATGGCTACACCTTC. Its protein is CASPQGGYGYTF.

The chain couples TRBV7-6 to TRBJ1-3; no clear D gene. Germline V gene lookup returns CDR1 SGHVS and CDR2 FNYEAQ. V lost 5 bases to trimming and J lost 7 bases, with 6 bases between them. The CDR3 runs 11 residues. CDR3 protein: CASSLSNTIYF. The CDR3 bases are TGTGCCAGCAGCCTGAGTAACACCATATATTTT.

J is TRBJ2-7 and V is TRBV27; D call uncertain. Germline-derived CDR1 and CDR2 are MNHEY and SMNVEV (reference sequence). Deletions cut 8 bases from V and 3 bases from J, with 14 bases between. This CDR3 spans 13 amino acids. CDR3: CASGESEVYEQYF. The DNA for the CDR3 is TGTGCCAGCGGGGAATCGGAAGTCTACGAGCAGTACTTC.

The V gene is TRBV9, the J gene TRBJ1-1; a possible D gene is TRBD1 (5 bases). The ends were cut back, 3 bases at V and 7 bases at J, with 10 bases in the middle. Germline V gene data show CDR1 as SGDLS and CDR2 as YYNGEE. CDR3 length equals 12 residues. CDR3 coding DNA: TGTGCCAGCAGCGGCGCGGGGGGTGAAGCTTTCTTT. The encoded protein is CASSGAGGEAFF. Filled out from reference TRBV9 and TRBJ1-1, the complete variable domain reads DSGVTQTPKHLITATGQRVTLRCSPRSGDLSVYWYQQSLDQGLQFLIQYYNGEERAKGNILERFSAQQFPDLHSELNLSSLELGDSALYFCASSGAGGEAFFGQGTRLTVV.

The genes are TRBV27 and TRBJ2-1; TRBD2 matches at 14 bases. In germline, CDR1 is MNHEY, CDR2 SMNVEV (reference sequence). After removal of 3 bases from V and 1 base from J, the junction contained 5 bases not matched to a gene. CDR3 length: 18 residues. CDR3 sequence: CASSFRGLAGESYNEQFF. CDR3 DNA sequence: TGTGCCAGCAGTTTCAGGGGACTAGCGGGAGAATCCTACAATGAGCAGTTCTTC.

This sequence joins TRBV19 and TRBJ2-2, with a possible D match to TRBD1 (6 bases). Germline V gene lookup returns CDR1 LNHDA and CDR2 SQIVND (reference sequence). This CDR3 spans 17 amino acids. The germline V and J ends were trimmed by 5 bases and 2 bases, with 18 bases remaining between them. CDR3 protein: CASSPQQGGSNTGELFF. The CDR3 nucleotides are TGTGCCAGTAGTCCCCAACAGGGTGGGTCCAACACCGGGGAGCTGTTTTTT.

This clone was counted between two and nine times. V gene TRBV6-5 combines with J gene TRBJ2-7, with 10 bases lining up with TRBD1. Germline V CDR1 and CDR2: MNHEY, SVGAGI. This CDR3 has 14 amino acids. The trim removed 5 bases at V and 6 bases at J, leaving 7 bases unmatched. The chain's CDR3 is CASSLLGTGAEQYF. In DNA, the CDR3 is TGTGCCAGCAGTCTCCTTGGGACAGGGGCCGAGCAGTACTTC.

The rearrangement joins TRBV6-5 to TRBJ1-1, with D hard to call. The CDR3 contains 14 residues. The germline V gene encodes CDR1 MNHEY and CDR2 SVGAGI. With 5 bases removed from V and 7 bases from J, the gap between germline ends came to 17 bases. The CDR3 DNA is TGTGCCAGCAGTCCCGGGTACCCTGACGGTGAAGCTTTCTTT. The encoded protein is CASSPGYPDGEAFF.

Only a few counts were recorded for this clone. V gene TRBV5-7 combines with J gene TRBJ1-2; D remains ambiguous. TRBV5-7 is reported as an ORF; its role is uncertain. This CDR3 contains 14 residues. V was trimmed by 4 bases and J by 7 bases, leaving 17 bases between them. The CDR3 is CASSGLSREVGYTF. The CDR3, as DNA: TGTGCCAGCAGCGGACTCTCAAGGGAGGTTGGCTACACCTTC.